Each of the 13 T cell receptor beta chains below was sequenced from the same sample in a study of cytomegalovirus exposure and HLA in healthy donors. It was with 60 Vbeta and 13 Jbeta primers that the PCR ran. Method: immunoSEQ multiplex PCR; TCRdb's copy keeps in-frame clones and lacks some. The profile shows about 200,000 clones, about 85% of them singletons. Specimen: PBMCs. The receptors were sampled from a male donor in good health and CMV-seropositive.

The CDR3: CASSFWTEGSTDTQYF. For the CDR3, the DNA is TGTGCCAGCAGTTTTTGGACGGAGGGCAGCACAGATACGCAGTATTTT. V and J are TRBV28 and TRBJ2-3, with D perhaps TRBD2 (6 bases). The CDR3 contains 16 residues. CDR1 MDHEN and CDR2 SYDVKM come from the germline V gene. Trimming left V 3 bases short and J 0 bases short, with 13 bases between.

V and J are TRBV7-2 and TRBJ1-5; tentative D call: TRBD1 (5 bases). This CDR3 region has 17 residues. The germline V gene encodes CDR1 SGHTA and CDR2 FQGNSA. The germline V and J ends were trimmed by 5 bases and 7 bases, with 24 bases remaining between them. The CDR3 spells CASSGGAGGIVLQPQHF. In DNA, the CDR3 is TGTGCCAGCAGCGGAGGGGCGGGGGGGATCGTTCTACAGCCCCAGCATTTT.

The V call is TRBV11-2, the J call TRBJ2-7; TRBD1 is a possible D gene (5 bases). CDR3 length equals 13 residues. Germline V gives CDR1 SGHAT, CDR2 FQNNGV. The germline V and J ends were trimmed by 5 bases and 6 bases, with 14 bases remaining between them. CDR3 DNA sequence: TGTGCCAGCAGCCCTCCTCTCAGGGTCGAGCAGTACTTC. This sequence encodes CASSPPLRVEQYF.

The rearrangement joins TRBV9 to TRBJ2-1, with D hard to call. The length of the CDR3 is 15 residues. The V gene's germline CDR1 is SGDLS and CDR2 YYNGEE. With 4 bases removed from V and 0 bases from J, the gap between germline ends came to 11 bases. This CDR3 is CASSIDSPSYNEQFF. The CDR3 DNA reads TGTGCCAGCAGCATCGATAGCCCCTCCTACAATGAGCAGTTCTTC.

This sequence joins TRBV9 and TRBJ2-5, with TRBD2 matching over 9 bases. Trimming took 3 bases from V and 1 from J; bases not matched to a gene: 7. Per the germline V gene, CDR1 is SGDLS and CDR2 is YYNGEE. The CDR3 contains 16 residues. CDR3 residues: CASSALGSGGQETQYF. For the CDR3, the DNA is TGTGCCAGCAGCGCTTTGGGTAGCGGGGGCCAAGAGACCCAGTACTTC.

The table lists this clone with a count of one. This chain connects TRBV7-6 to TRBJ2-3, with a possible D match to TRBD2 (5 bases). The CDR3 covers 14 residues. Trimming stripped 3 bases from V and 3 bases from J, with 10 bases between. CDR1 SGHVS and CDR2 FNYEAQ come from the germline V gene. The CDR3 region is CASSFGSVTDTQYF. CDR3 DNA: TGTGCCAGCAGCTTTGGTAGCGTAACAGATACGCAGTATTTT.

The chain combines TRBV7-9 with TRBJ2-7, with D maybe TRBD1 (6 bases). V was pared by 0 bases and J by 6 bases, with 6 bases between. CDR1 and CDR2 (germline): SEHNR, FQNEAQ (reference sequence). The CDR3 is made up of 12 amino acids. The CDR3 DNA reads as TGTGCCAGCAGCTTAGCAGGGGGCGAGCAGTACTTC. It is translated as CASSLAGGEQYF. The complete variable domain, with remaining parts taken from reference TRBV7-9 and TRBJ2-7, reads DTGVSQNPRHKITKRGQNVTFRCDPISEHNRLYWYRQTLGQGPEFLTYFQNEAQLEKSRLLSDRFSAERPKGSFSTLEIQRTEQGDSAMYLCASSLAGGEQYFGPGTRLTVT.

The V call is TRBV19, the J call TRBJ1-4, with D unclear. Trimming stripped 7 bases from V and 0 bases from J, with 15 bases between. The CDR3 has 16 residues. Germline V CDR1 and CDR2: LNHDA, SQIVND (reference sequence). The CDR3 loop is CASTPRRPSTNEKLFF. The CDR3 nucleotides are TGTGCCAGTACCCCGAGGCGACCTTCAACTAATGAAAAACTGTTTTTT.

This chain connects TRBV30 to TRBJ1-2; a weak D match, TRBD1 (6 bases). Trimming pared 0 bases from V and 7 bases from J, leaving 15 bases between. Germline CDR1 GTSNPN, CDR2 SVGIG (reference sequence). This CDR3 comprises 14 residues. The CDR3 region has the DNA TGTGCCTGGAGTGTAATGGGGGCGTCCTCTGGCTACACCTTC. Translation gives CAWSVMGASSGYTF.

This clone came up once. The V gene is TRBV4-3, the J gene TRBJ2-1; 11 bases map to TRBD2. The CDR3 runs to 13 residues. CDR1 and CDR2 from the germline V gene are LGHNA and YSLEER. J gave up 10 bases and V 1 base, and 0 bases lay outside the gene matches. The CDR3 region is CASSQGLAGEQFF. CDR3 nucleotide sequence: TGCGCCAGCAGCCAAGGACTAGCGGGGGAGCAGTTCTTC.

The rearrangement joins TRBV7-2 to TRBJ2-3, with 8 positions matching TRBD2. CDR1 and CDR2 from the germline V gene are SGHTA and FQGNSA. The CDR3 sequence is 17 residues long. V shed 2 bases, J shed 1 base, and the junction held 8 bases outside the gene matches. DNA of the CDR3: TGTGCCAGCAGCTTAAGGGCCGGGACTAGGGGCACAGATACGCAGTATTTT. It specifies CASSLRAGTRGTDTQYF. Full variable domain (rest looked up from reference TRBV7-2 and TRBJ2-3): GAGVSQSPSNKVTEKGKDVELRCDPISGHTALYWYRQSLGQGLEFLIYFQGNSAPDKSGLPSDRFSAERTGGSVSTLTIQRTQQEDSAVYLCASSLRAGTRGTDTQYFGPGTRLTVL.

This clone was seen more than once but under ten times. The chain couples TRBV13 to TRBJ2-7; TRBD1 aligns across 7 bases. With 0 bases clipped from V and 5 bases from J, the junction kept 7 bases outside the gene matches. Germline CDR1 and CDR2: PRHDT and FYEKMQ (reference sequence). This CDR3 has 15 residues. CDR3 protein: CASSLGRQGSHEQYF. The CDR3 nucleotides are TGTGCCAGCAGCTTAGGACGACAGGGTTCCCACGAGCAGTACTTC.

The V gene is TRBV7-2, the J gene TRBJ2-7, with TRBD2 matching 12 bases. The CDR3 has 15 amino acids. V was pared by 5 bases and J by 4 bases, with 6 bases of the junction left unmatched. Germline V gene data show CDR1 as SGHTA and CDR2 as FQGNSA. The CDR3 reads CASSATSGSQYEQYF. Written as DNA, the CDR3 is TGTGCCAGCAGCGCGACTAGCGGGAGTCAGTACGAGCAGTACTTC.